These 9 T cell receptor beta chains came from one sample sequenced in a study of blood T cell repertoires in COVID-19. Profiling relied on immunoSEQ multiplex PCR, and the TCRdb table lists in-frame clones only, not all of them. The sample records approximately 400,000 clones, roughly 90% being singletons. The specimen was peripheral blood. These receptors originate from a man aged 35 to 55 with acute or convalescent COVID-19.

In its sample, this clone was seen once. V gene TRBV9 combines with J gene TRBJ1-3; D uncertain. CDR1 SGDLS and CDR2 YYNGEE come from the germline V gene. The length of the CDR3 is 13 residues. V lost 0 bases, J lost 3 bases, and 4 bases lay in between. The CDR3 region is CASSVGLGNTIYF. The DNA for the CDR3 is TGTGCCAGCAGCGTAGGGCTTGGAAACACCATATATTTT.

The chain is built from TRBV28 and TRBJ2-1, with D perhaps matching TRBD2 (6 bases). There are 14 residues in the CDR3. Germline CDR1 reads MDHEN; CDR2 reads SYDVKM. Trimming pared 5 bases from V and 7 bases from J, leaving 15 bases between. As DNA, the CDR3 is TGTGCCAGCAGTAAGCCTGGGACTCAAAATGAGCAGTTCTTC. Its translation is CASSKPGTQNEQFF.

The CDR3 nucleotides are TGTGCCAGCAGGGGGGGGCTCGGCACAGATACGCAGTATTTT. Protein sequence: CASRGGLGTDTQYF. The rearrangement joins TRBV9 to TRBJ2-3; TRBD2 is a possible D gene (7 bases). This CDR3 spans 14 amino acids. CDR1 SGDLS and CDR2 YYNGEE come from the germline V gene. V lost 5 bases and J lost 1, with 11 bases in between.

The J gene is TRBJ1-1, the V gene TRBV6-5, with 7 bases lining up with TRBD1. The germline gives CDR1 MNHEY, CDR2 SVGAGI. Trimming cost V 2 bases and J 4 bases; bases outside gene matches: 4. This CDR3 contains 14 residues. The CDR3 reads CASSYTTGVTEAFF. CDR3 DNA sequence: TGTGCCAGCAGTTACACAACAGGGGTCACTGAAGCTTTCTTT.

The genes are TRBV7-3 and TRBJ2-2, with 7 positions matching TRBD2. CDR3 size: 15 residues. The V and J ends lost 6 bases and 0 bases, in that order; junction bases with no gene match: 4. Germline V lookup: CDR1 SGHTA, CDR2 FQGTGA. The CDR3 reads CASRDGLANTGELFF. In DNA, the CDR3 is TGTGCCAGCAGAGACGGACTAGCGAACACCGGGGAGCTGTTTTTT.

The genes are TRBV7-3 and TRBJ1-2; 7 bases are a match to TRBD1. This CDR3 contains 14 residues. Trimming took 3 bases from V and 2 from J; bases not matched to a gene: 3. From germline, CDR1 is SGHTA and CDR2 FQGTGA. Here the CDR3 DNA reads TGTGCCAGCAGCTTGGGACAGCGGAACTATGGCTACACCTTC. Its translation: CASSLGQRNYGYTF.

The CDR3 protein is CASSQDLRGYGYTF. Written as DNA, the CDR3 is TGTGCCAGCAGCCAAGACTTGCGAGGCTATGGCTACACCTTC. The V call is TRBV4-2, the J call TRBJ1-2, with D unresolved. The germline V gene encodes CDR1 LGHNA and CDR2 YNFKEQ. V shed 0 bases and J shed 4 bases, with 9 bases lying between them. The CDR3 is 14 residues long.

The chain carries TRBV28 and TRBJ2-3; tentative D call: TRBD1 (6 bases). Germline loops: CDR1 MDHEN, CDR2 SYDVKM. With 3 bases removed from V and 6 bases from J, the gap between germline ends came to 16 bases. This CDR3 spans 15 amino acids. The CDR3 DNA reads as TGTGCCAGCAGTTTCTCCAGGGGAAATAGGGATACGCAGTATTTT. Translated, it gives CASSFSRGNRDTQYF.

The gene calls are TRBV15 and TRBJ2-5, with D possibly matching TRBD2 (6 bases). Germline CDR1 LNHNV, CDR2 YYDKDF (reference sequence). This CDR3 region has 14 residues. Trimming pared 3 bases from V and 4 bases from J, leaving 12 bases between. The CDR3 nucleotides are TGTGCCACCAGCAGTTTGACTAGTGGAGAGACCCAGTACTTC. Amino acids: CATSSLTSGETQYF.